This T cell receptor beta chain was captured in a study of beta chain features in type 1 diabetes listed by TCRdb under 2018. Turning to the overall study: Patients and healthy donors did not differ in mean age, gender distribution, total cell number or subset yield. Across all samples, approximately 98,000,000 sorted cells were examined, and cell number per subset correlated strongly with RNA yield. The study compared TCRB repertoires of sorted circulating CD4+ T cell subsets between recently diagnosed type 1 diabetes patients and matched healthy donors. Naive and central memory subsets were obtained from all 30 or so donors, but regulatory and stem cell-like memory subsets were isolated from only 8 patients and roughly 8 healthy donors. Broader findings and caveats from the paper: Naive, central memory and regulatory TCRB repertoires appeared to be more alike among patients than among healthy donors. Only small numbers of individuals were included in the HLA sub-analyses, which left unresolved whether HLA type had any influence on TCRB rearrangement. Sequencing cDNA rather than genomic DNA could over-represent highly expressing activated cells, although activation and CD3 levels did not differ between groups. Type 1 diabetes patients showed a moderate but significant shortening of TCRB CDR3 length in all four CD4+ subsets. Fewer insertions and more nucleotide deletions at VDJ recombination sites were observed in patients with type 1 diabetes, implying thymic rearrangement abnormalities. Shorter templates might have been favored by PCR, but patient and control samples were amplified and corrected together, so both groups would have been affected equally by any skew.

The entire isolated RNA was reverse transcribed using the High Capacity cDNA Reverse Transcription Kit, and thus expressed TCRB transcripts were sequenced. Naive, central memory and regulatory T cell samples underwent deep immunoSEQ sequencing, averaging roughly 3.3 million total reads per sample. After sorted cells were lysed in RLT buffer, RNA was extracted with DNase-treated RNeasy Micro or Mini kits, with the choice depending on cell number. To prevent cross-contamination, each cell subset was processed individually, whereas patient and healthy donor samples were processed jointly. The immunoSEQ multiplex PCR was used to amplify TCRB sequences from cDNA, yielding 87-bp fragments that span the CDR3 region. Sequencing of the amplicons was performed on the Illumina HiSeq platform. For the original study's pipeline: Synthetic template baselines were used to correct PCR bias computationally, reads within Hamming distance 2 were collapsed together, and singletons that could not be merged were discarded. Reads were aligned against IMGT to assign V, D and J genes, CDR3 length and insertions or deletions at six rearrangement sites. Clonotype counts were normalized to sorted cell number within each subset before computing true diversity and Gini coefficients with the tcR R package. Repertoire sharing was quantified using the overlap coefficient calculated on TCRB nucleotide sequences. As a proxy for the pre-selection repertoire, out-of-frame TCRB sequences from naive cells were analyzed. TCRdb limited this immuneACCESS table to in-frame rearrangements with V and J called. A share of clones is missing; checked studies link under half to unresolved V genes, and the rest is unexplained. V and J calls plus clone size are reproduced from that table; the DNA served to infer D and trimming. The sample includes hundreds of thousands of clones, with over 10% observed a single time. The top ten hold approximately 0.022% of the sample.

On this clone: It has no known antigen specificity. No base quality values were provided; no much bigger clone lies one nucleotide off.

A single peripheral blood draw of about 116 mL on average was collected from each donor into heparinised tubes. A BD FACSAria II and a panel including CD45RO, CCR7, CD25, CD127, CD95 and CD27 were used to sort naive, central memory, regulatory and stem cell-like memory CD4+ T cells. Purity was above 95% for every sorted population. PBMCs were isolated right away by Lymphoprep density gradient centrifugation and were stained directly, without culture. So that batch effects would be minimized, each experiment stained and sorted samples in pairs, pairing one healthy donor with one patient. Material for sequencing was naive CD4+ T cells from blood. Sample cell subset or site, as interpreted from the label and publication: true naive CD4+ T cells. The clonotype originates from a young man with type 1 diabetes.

The CDR3 protein: CASSIVPPGGSNSPLHF. The DNA sequence reads TGTGCCAGTAGTATAGTCCCCCCAGGGGGCAGCAATTCACCCCTCCACTTT. Recombination linked TRBV19 to TRBJ1-6; 8 middle bases align to TRBD1. The germline V gene (reference sequence) provides CDR1 LNHDA and CDR2 SQIVND. Unmatched junction bases come to 9, with V trimmed by 1 base and J by 7 bases. The CDR3 covers 17 residues, taking in both the cysteine and the phenylalanine. Only the CDR3 part of the read is kept: 51 bases, read in frame from the first base.